This TCR beta chain was identified during a study of shared clonotypes between healthy human individuals. Study context: Samples came from a couple of female and a few male donors aged 18 to 49. Notes on the study in general: Represented genetic and exposure-history diversity was restricted by having few donors.

With regard to this clone: The antigen is undetermined.

The length of the CDR3 is 15 residues. Germline CDR1 reads ENHRY; CDR2 reads SYGVKD. V was clipped by 4 bases and J by 0 bases; unmatched bases: 2. Some 30,000 T cell genomes (approximately 0.2 ug DNA) went into each sorted-subset replicate. Profiled with immunoSEQ multiplex PCR; TCRdb holds only in-frame clones, not every one. The data show about 960,000 clones, with approximately 76% seen just once and about 1.5% held by the top ten. The chain couples TRBV10-3 to TRBJ2-1; 8 bases agree with TRBD1. The origin of this receptor is a man in his late teens or twenties in good health. Material: memory CD4+ T cells sorted from blood. This sample's subset: CD45RA-negative fraction. The CDR3 loop is CAISVTGGSYNEQFF. The CDR3, as DNA: TGTGCCATCAGTGTAACAGGGGGCTCCTACAATGAGCAGTTCTTC.